The T cell receptor beta chain under discussion was sequenced for a study of shared clonotypes between healthy human individuals. Study conclusions and caveats: Approximately 4.6% of naive CD4 clonotypes were common to several donors. Researchers found naive subsets generally carried larger estimated richness than memory subsets. Clonotype sharing among donors likely depends on sequencing depth.

Terminally differentiated effector memory CD45RA+ cells were left out of the naive CD8 fraction, which was CD45RO-negative and positively selected for CCR7. On this clone: Its matching antigen is unknown.

TCRdb keeps only in-frame clones here, not all; method: immunoSEQ multiplex PCR. Among more than 2 million clones listed, approximately 94% were seen once. The receptor's source is a man between 18 and 29 years old in good health. Sequences were obtained from naive CD8+ T cells sorted from blood.

The CDR3 reads CASSEKVYEQYF. In DNA, the CDR3 is TGTGCCAGCAGTGAGAAGGTCTACGAGCAGTACTTC. The rearrangement uses TRBV2 and TRBJ2-7; D remains ambiguous. This CDR3 contains 12 residues. Germline CDR1 and CDR2: SNHLY and FYNNEI. The ends were cut back, 3 bases at V and 3 bases at J, with 6 bases in the middle.